Sequencing of this T cell receptor beta chain was carried out in a study of blood T cell repertoires in COVID-19. The overall study: Researchers got acute and convalescent COVID-19 samples from the United States, Italy and Spain. The analysed material was cDNA or gDNA that came from T cells, B-cell-depleted T cells, or PBMCs.

This clone was seen more than once but under ten times. The germline V and J ends were trimmed by 7 bases and 0 bases, with 10 bases remaining between them. Germline lookup yields CDR1 MDHEN and CDR2 SYDVKM. This CDR3 has 13 amino acids. Data came from immunoSEQ multiplex PCR; TCRdb stores just in-frame clones and leaves some out. The sample consists of 200,000 to 250,000 clones, roughly 80% of them appearing once. The receptor was isolated from a young man with active or convalescent COVID-19. The V gene is TRBV28, the J gene TRBJ2-7, with a weak D call TRBD2 (5 bases). The source material was peripheral blood. In DNA form, the CDR3 reads TGTGCCAGCACCTCGGGGAGCTCCTACGAGCAGTACTTC. Its protein is CASTSGSSYEQYF.